This TCR beta chain was sequenced for a study of blood T cell repertoires in COVID-19. Data came from immunoSEQ multiplex PCR; TCRdb stores just in-frame clones and leaves some out. This table holds about 280,000 clones, around 91% found once. The germline CDR1 and CDR2 sequences are SGHKS and YYEKEE (reference sequence). The CDR3 runs to 16 residues. The J segment lost 2 bases and the V segment lost 3 bases, leaving 7 bases of the junction unmatched. The clonotype was recovered from a woman between 18 and 29 years old with acute COVID-19. Sequencing was carried out using PBMCs or T cells enriched from blood (not recorded which). The chain is built from TRBV5-5 and TRBJ2-3; 9 positions agree with TRBD2. CDR3 amino acids: CASSSSSGSPTDTQYF. In DNA form, the CDR3 reads TGTGCCAGCAGCTCAAGTAGCGGGAGTCCCACAGATACGCAGTATTTT.